These 25 T cell receptor beta chains were all obtained from the same sample, sequenced in a study of cytomegalovirus exposure and HLA in healthy donors. The PCR had 60 Vbeta and 13 Jbeta primers. The assay was immunoSEQ multiplex PCR, and TCRdb's table has in-frame clones only and misses some. The sample gives a few hundred thousand clones, around 81% of which show up once; roughly 7.4% is in the top ten. The sequenced sample consisted of PBMCs. These receptors were collected from a woman aged 55-70 years in good health and CMV-seropositive.

The rearrangement joins TRBV4-2 to TRBJ2-1; 10 bases agree with TRBD2. CDR1 LGHNA and CDR2 YNFKEQ come from the germline V gene. With 1 base clipped from V and 2 bases from J, the junction kept 8 bases outside the gene matches. The CDR3 extends over 18 amino acids. The CDR3 sequence is CASSQGLSGRIPYNEQFF. DNA for the CDR3: TGTGCCAGCAGCCAAGGTCTTAGCGGGAGGATCCCCTACAATGAGCAGTTCTTC.

The genes are TRBV7-3 and TRBJ2-1; D is possibly TRBD2 (6 bases). CDR1 SGHTA and CDR2 FQGTGA come from the germline V gene. Trimming took 5 bases from V and 4 from J, leaving 15 bases between them. This CDR3 contains 15 residues. CDR3 DNA: TGTGCCAGCAGCGTGACTAGAGTTGGGTACAATGAGCAGTTCTTC. It yields the protein CASSVTRVGYNEQFF.

This clone appeared a few times. This chain joins TRBV21-1 and TRBJ2-6; TRBD1 is taken as the D call from the table, unchecked against the DNA. TRBV21-1 is given as a pseudogene. The CDR3 loop spans 19 amino acids. DNA of the CDR3: TGTGCCAGCAGCAAAGTCTGGGACAGGGGTCTCTCTGGGGCCAACGTCCTGACTTTC. As protein: CASSKVWDRGLSGANVLTF.

The chain combines TRBV5-6 with TRBJ1-1, with TRBD1 matching over 7 bases. In germline, CDR1 is SGHDT, CDR2 YYEEEE. The ends lost 4 bases at V and 6 bases at J; junction bases unmatched: 9. The CDR3 is made up of 14 amino acids. CDR3 DNA sequence: TGTGCCAGCAGCGAACTACAGGGGATGGCTGAAGCTTTCTTT. This translates into CASSELQGMAEAFF.

The chain has TRBV12-5 and TRBJ1-1; D remains unclear. CDR1 LGHNT and CDR2 FRNRAP come from the germline V gene. V was clipped by 4 bases and J by 7 bases, with 16 bases between them. CDR3 length: 14 amino acids. CDR3 residues: CASGSPKSGSEAFF. CDR3 nucleotides: TGTGCTAGTGGTTCTCCTAAGTCGGGGAGTGAAGCTTTCTTT.

Points on this clone: One end of the junction varies from germline; a read error may be responsible. The J gene is TRBJ1-4, the V gene TRBV7-9, with 7 bases matching TRBD1. The V gene's germline CDR1 is SEHNR and CDR2 FQNEAQ (reference sequence). This CDR3 is built from 16 residues. CDR3 sequence reads: CSSSLTEGAEGEKLFF. CDR3 DNA: TGTTCCAGCAGCCTCACAGAGGGGGCAGAGGGAGAAAAACTGTTTTTT.

This chain links TRBV7-9 with TRBJ2-4; 7 nucleotides match TRBD2. In germline, CDR1 is SEHNR, CDR2 FQNEAQ (reference sequence). The CDR3 contains 17 residues. With 8 bases clipped from V and 1 base from J, the junction kept 14 bases outside the gene matches. The CDR3 is CASSVWRRETAKNIQYF. Written as DNA, the CDR3 is TGTGCCAGCTCAGTGTGGAGGCGGGAGACTGCCAAAAACATTCAGTACTTC.

This clone was found once. V gene TRBV15 combines with J gene TRBJ2-1; TRBD1 is a possible D gene (6 bases). The CDR3 runs 13 residues. In germline, CDR1 is LNHNV, CDR2 YYDKDF (reference sequence). V dropped 8 bases and J dropped 8 bases, with 16 bases sitting between them. The CDR3 DNA follows: TGTGCCACCTTAGGGGGAGTTAGCGATGAGCAGTTCTTC. It is translated as CATLGGVSDEQFF.

The gene calls are TRBV7-8 and TRBJ2-7, with TRBD1 as a possible D gene (6 bases). The germline V gene encodes CDR1 SGHVS and CDR2 FQNEAQ. The CDR3 loop spans 15 amino acids. V was trimmed by 2 bases and J by 0 bases, leaving 11 bases between them. CDR3 coding DNA: TGTGCCAGCAGCTTAAGTGTGGACAGCTCCTACGAGCAGTACTTC. It translates to CASSLSVDSSYEQYF.

This clone was observed a handful of times. V is TRBV7-9 and J is TRBJ1-5; 7 bases are a match to TRBD1. In germline, CDR1 is SEHNR, CDR2 FQNEAQ (reference sequence). The junction had 1 base not matched to a gene; V was cut back by 5 bases and J by 0 bases. CDR3 length: 14 amino acids. The CDR3 nucleotides read TGTGCCAGCAGCGACAGGGATAGCAATCAGCCCCAGCATTTT. Its translation is CASSDRDSNQPQHF.

This chain uses TRBV5-5 with TRBJ1-5; unclear D gene. Germline loops: CDR1 SGHKS, CDR2 YYEKEE (reference sequence). V lost 1 base, J lost 7 bases, and 6 bases lay in between. The CDR3 covers 12 residues. The CDR3 is CASSLPGQPQHF. The CDR3 bases are TGTGCCAGCAGCTTGCCGGGGCAGCCCCAGCATTTT. Drawing the rest from reference TRBV5-5 and TRBJ1-5, the complete variable domain is DAGVTQSPTHLIKTRGQQVTLRCSPISGHKSVSWYQQVLGQGPQFIFQYYEKEERGRGNFPDRFSARQFPNYSSELNVNALLLGDSALYLCASSLPGQPQHFGDGTRLSIL.

The rearrangement joins TRBV6-5 to TRBJ2-7; 7 bases line up with TRBD1. Germline CDR1 reads MNHEY; CDR2 reads SVGAGI. After removal of 2 bases from V and 6 bases from J, the junction contained 10 bases not matched to a gene. The CDR3 covers 15 residues. CDR3: CASSYRQGLRSEQYF. The CDR3 DNA reads as TGTGCCAGCAGTTACAGACAGGGCCTAAGGAGCGAGCAGTACTTC.

The chain joins TRBV30 to TRBJ1-3, with a tentative D call TRBD1 (5 bases). Germline V lookup: CDR1 GTSNPN, CDR2 SVGIG (reference sequence). V was cut by 4 bases and J by 0 bases, with 13 bases left in between. The CDR3 covers 15 residues. Here the CDR3 reads CAWTLGTNSGNTIYF. The CDR3 coding sequence is TGTGCCTGGACCTTAGGGACTAACTCTGGAAACACCATATATTTT. The full variable domain, its missing parts supplied by reference TRBV30 and TRBJ1-3, is SQTIHQWPATLVQPVGSPLSLECTVEGTSNPNLYWYRQAAGRGLQLLFYSVGIGQISSEVPQNLSASRPQDRQFILSSKKLLLSDSGFYLCAWTLGTNSGNTIYFGEGSWLTVV.

DNA for the CDR3: TGCGCCAGCAGTGAGTACGGGACAGGGCCCTACGAGCAGTACTTC. It codes for CASSEYGTGPYEQYF. The chain employs TRBV10-2 and TRBJ2-5, with 9 bases fitting TRBD1. The last part of the DNA fits TRBJ2-7 better; the J call may be wrong. CDR3 length equals 15 residues. In germline, CDR1 is WSHSY, CDR2 SAAADI.

This chain uses TRBV19 with TRBJ2-3, with D perhaps matching TRBD2 (6 bases). V lost 7 bases, J lost 1 base, and 9 bases lay in between. This CDR3 spans 13 amino acids. Germline values: CDR1 LNHDA, CDR2 SQIVND (reference sequence). In DNA, the CDR3 is TGTGCCAGTAAGCGGGTTGGCACAGATACGCAGTATTTT. Protein product: CASKRVGTDTQYF.

The V and J genes are TRBV19 and TRBJ1-5, with 7 bases fitting TRBD1. CDR3 length: 14 residues. The germline V gene encodes CDR1 LNHDA and CDR2 SQIVND (reference sequence). Unmatched junction bases numbered 5, after V lost 6 bases and J lost 3 bases. CDR3 sequence (DNA): TGTGCCAGTAGACTCGGACAGGTCAATCAGCCCCAGCATTTT. Protein: CASRLGQVNQPQHF.

The gene calls are TRBV5-1 and TRBJ2-3; TRBD2 might be the D (6 bases). Germline V gene lookup returns CDR1 SGHRS and CDR2 YFSETQ. This CDR3 contains 15 residues. V lost 1 base to trimming and J lost 4 bases, with 13 bases between them. DNA for the CDR3: TGCGCCAGCAGCTTGAGGGGCGGGATTGCAGATACGCAGTATTTT. The encoded protein is CASSLRGGIADTQYF.

The genes are TRBV2 and TRBJ1-5; 7 bases are a match to TRBD1. Germline V gene lookup returns CDR1 SNHLY and CDR2 FYNNEI. The V gene end was trimmed by 5 bases and the J gene end by 5 bases; junction bases not matched to a gene: 18. The CDR3 length is 18 residues. CDR3 sequence reads: CASSFDRASIDVDQPQHF. The CDR3 DNA reads TGTGCCAGCAGTTTTGACAGGGCCTCGATCGATGTTGATCAGCCCCAGCATTTT. Using reference TRBV2 and TRBJ1-5 for the parts outside the CDR3, the full variable domain is EPEVTQTPSHQVTQMGQEVILRCVPISNHLYFYWYRQILGQKVEFLVSFYNNEISEKSEIFDDQFSVERPDGSNFTLKIRSTKLEDSAMYFCASSFDRASIDVDQPQHFGDGTRLSIL.

The chain has TRBV10-3 and TRBJ2-7; D is perhaps TRBD2 (10 bases). Trimming shortened V by 3 bases and J by 12 bases, and 18 bases separated the two germline ends. There are 13 residues in the CDR3. Germline V gene data show CDR1 as ENHRY and CDR2 as SYGVKD. The chain's CDR3 is CAISELAGQGWYF. In nucleotides, the CDR3 is TGTGCCATCAGTGAACTAGCGGGACAGGGTTGGTACTTC.

The CDR3 region is CASSQAFGEGGWNEQFF. CDR3 sequence (DNA): TGTGCCAGCAGCCAAGCATTCGGGGAGGGCGGCTGGAATGAGCAGTTCTTC. This chain connects TRBV4-2 to TRBJ2-1; the match to TRBD2 covers 7 bases. V shed 1 base, J shed 7 bases, and the junction held 13 bases outside the gene matches. The CDR3 extends over 17 amino acids. Germline values: CDR1 LGHNA, CDR2 YNFKEQ.

This clone has just one count. V usage is TRBV2 and J usage is TRBJ1-2; TRBD1 matches 9 bases. Germline V CDR1 and CDR2: SNHLY, FYNNEI. V was clipped by 5 bases and J by 8 bases; unmatched bases: 9. The CDR3 sequence is 14 residues long. The chain's CDR3 is CASSLGQGVGGYTF. In nucleotides, the CDR3 is TGTGCCAGCAGTTTGGGACAGGGCGTGGGGGGCTACACCTTC.

The chain combines TRBV9 with TRBJ2-7; 12 bases are shared with TRBD2. The CDR3 runs 16 residues. Germline CDR1 and CDR2: SGDLS and YYNGEE. Losses at the gene ends were 3 bases for V and 12 bases for J; bases not matched to a gene: 16. CDR3 nucleotide sequence: TGTGCCAGCAGCGCCGACGGAGGGACTAGCGGGTCTAGGCGGTACTTC. Its protein product is CASSADGGTSGSRRYF.

The chain carries TRBV5-1 and TRBJ2-5; D remains ambiguous. Germline V gives CDR1 SGHRS, CDR2 YFSETQ. With 0 bases removed from V and 0 bases from J, the gap between germline ends came to 6 bases. CDR3 length: 14 residues. As DNA, the CDR3 is TGCGCCAGCAGCTTGGTAACTAACCAAGAGACCCAGTACTTC. Protein sequence: CASSLVTNQETQYF.

The V and J genes are TRBV19 and TRBJ2-3; a possible D gene is TRBD1 (6 bases). CDR3 length: 16 residues. The germline CDR1 and CDR2 sequences are LNHDA and SQIVND (reference sequence). Trimming took 3 bases from V and 0 from J, leaving 13 bases between them. The CDR3 loop reads CASSIAWTVSTDTQYF. The CDR3 DNA sequence: TGTGCCAGTAGTATTGCCTGGACAGTTAGCACAGATACGCAGTATTTT.

This clone was recorded many times. This chain connects TRBV30 to TRBJ1-1; possible D gene TRBD1, 5 bases. The CDR3 extends over 14 amino acids. CDR1 is GTSNPN, CDR2 SVGIG, per germline (reference sequence). Trimming pared 2 bases from V and 2 bases from J, leaving 12 bases between. The CDR3 DNA follows: TGTGCCTGGAGTCCCGGACATTCTAACACTGAAGCTTTCTTT. Translating gives CAWSPGHSNTEAFF.